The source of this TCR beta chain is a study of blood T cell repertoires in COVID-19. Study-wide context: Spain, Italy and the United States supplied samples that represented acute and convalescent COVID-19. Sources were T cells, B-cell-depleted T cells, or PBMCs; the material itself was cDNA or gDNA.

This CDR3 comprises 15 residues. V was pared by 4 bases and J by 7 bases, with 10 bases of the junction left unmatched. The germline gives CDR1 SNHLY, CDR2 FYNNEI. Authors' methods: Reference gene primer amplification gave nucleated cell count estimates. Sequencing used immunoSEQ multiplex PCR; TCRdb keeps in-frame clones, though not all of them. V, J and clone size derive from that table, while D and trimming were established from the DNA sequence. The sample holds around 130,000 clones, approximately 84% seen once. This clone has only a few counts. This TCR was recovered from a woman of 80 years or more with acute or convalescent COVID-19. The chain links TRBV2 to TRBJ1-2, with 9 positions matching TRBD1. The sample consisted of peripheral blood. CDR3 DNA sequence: TGTGCCAGCAGTGCTGAAGACAGGGGGTCTGGTGGCTACACCTTC. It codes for CASSAEDRGSGGYTF. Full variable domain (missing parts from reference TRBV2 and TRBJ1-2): EPEVTQTPSHQVTQMGQEVILRCVPISNHLYFYWYRQILGQKVEFLVSFYNNEISEKSEIFDDQFSVERPDGSNFTLKIRSTKLEDSAMYFCASSAEDRGSGGYTFGSGTRLTVV.